This entry describes one TCR beta chain. Every PCR received spiked-in synthetic TCR analog templates. Produced via immunoSEQ multiplex PCR; TCRdb's table is partial and in-frame only. The top ten hold 2% to 2.5% of the sample, which has some 87,000 clones, more than 75% seen once. The sample's time point: pretreatment peripheral blood. Locally advanced or metastatic urothelial carcinoma was diagnosed in the patients. This record comes from a study of PD-L1 blockade in urothelial cancer. Looking at the study overall: Blood was tested 3 weeks (second dose) and 6 weeks into treatment. T cells were recovered from blood samples at a median of around 150,000.

The CDR3 extends over 13 amino acids. Trimming cost V 4 bases and J 7 bases, with 14 bases left between them. CDR1 and CDR2 (germline): SGHRS, YFSETQ. The chain has TRBV5-1 and TRBJ1-1; possibly TRBD1 for D (5 bases). This clonotype was obtained from a man in his fifties or sixties with urothelial cancer. The material sequenced was PBMCs, taken around atezolizumab (anti-PD-L1) treatment. The CDR3 DNA is TGCGCCAGCAGCCCCGGGGGGGAGCTTGAAGCTTTCTTT. It translates to CASSPGGELEAFF. The variable domain in full, completed from reference TRBV5-1 and TRBJ1-1, reads KAGVTQTPRYLIKTRGQQVTLSCSPISGHRSVSWYQQTPGQGLQFLFEYFSETQRNKGNFPGRFSGRQFSNSRSEMNVSTLELGDSALYLCASSPGGELEAFFGQGTRLTVV.